These 25 T cell receptor beta chains came from one sample sequenced in a study of cytomegalovirus exposure and HLA in healthy donors. The PCR used 60 Vbeta and 13 Jbeta primers. The protocol was immunoSEQ multiplex PCR, while the TCRdb copy is restricted to in-frame clones and leaves out a portion. The profile shows 150,000 to 200,000 clones, roughly 80% of them singletons. Input material: PBMCs. All receptors derive from a young man in good health and CMV-seropositive.

J is TRBJ1-4 and V is TRBV4-1; D not resolved. The germline V gene has CDR1 MGHRA and CDR2 YSYEKL. The CDR3 sequence is 15 residues long. Trimming left V 5 bases short and J 0 bases short, with 10 bases between. CDR3 residues: CASSYAGPTNEKLFF. The CDR3 nucleotides read TGCGCCAGCAGCTATGCGGGTCCAACTAATGAAAAACTGTTTTTT.

This clone appeared a single time. The chain carries TRBV5-1 and TRBJ2-2, with D tentatively TRBD2 (6 bases). Deletions cut 0 bases from V and 7 bases from J, with 13 bases between. The V gene's germline CDR1 is SGHRS and CDR2 YFSETQ. The length of the CDR3 is 15 residues. In nucleotides, the CDR3 is TGCGCCAGCAGCTTGGAATCCGGGGAGGACGGGGAGCTGTTTTTT. Its protein is CASSLESGEDGELFF. The full variable domain, completed using reference TRBV5-1 and TRBJ2-2, is KAGVTQTPRYLIKTRGQQVTLSCSPISGHRSVSWYQQTPGQGLQFLFEYFSETQRNKGNFPGRFSGRQFSNSRSEMNVSTLELGDSALYLCASSLESGEDGELFFGEGSRLTVL.

The chain uses TRBV2 and TRBJ2-3, with 7 bases lining up with TRBD1. V trimming: 2 bases; J trimming: 2 bases; junction bases outside the gene matches: 16. Germline V gene sequence: CDR1 SNHLY, CDR2 FYNNEI. The CDR3 has 19 residues. The CDR3 loop reads CASSEPRQGSPRHTDTQYF. The CDR3 nucleotides read TGTGCCAGCAGTGAACCCCGACAGGGATCACCTCGTCACACAGATACGCAGTATTTT.

The chain has TRBV29-1 and TRBJ1-2, with D possibly matching TRBD1 (5 bases). CDR1 is SQVTM, CDR2 ANQGSEA, per germline. V dropped 3 bases and J dropped 6 bases, with 14 bases sitting between them. The CDR3 runs to 13 residues. The CDR3 reads CSVEKGSNNGYTF. CDR3 nucleotides: TGCAGCGTTGAGAAGGGGTCGAATAATGGCTACACCTTC.

This sequence joins TRBV7-6 and TRBJ2-1; 7 bases align to TRBD2. J gave up 7 bases and V 2 bases, and 8 bases lay outside the gene matches. The V gene's germline CDR1 is SGHVS and CDR2 FNYEAQ. This CDR3 spans 15 amino acids. The CDR3 nucleotides are TGTGCCAGCAGCTTACTGAGGGAGCGGGGAAATGAGCAGTTCTTC. It translates to CASSLLRERGNEQFF.

The V gene is TRBV4-1, the J gene TRBJ1-2; TRBD1 matches 8 bases. V shed 3 bases and J 3 bases; nucleotides not matched to a gene: 9. The length of the CDR3 is 16 residues. Germline V gives CDR1 MGHRA, CDR2 YSYEKL. CDR3 residues: CASSQRNRGQDYGYTF. CDR3 nucleotides: TGCGCCAGCAGCCAGCGCAACCGGGGACAGGACTATGGCTACACCTTC.

J is TRBJ2-5 and V is TRBV2; 9 nucleotides align to TRBD1. The junction had 4 bases not matched to a gene; V was cut back by 6 bases and J by 5 bases. Germline assignment: CDR1 SNHLY and CDR2 FYNNEI. The CDR3 is 13 amino acids. The CDR3 is CASRGTGWETQYF. The CDR3 DNA reads as TGTGCCAGCAGGGGGACAGGGTGGGAGACCCAGTACTTC.

Points on this clone: At one end, the junction sequence differs from germline, possibly due to a read error. This chain links TRBV29-1 with TRBJ1-3, with D maybe TRBD1 (6 bases). CDR3 length: 16 residues. Germline assignment: CDR1 SQVTM and CDR2 ANQGSEA. The CDR3 reads CSLEGRQGPSGNTIYF. CDR3 coding DNA: TGCAGCCTTGAAGGGCGGCAGGGGCCCTCTGGAAACACCATATATTTT.

This sequence joins TRBV30 and TRBJ2-4, with TRBD2 matching over 8 bases. The CDR3 consists of 14 residues. J lost 3 bases, V lost 4 bases, and 5 bases had no gene match. Germline CDR1 is GTSNPN and CDR2 is SVGIG (reference sequence). The CDR3 nucleotides read TGTGCCTGGAACATAGCGGGAATCAAAAACATTCAGTACTTC. It translates to CAWNIAGIKNIQYF.

The rearrangement links TRBV4-2 to TRBJ2-3, with 11 nucleotides matching TRBD1. J was trimmed by 2 bases and V by 1 base; bases with no gene match: 2. CDR3 size: 16 residues. Germline CDR1 is LGHNA and CDR2 is YNFKEQ. The CDR3 region is CASSQGDRGNTDTQYF. CDR3 in DNA: TGTGCCAGCAGCCAAGGGGACAGGGGGAACACAGATACGCAGTATTTT.

The chain employs TRBV4-2 and TRBJ1-1, with TRBD1 as a possible D gene (6 bases). V was clipped by 8 bases and J by 1 base, with 14 bases between them. Germline CDR1 reads LGHNA; CDR2 reads YNFKEQ. The CDR3 is 14 residues long. The CDR3 nucleotides read TGTGCCAGCGCCACGGGACAACAGAACACTGAAGCTTTCTTT. Amino acid sequence: CASATGQQNTEAFF.

Only one count was recorded for this clone. The chain is built from TRBV10-3 and TRBJ2-1; TRBD2 aligns across 13 bases. Per germline, CDR1 ENHRY and CDR2 SYGVKD. Trimming removed 6 bases from V and 8 bases from J; junction bases left unmatched: 10. The CDR3 runs to 16 residues. CDR3 in DNA: TGTGCCATCAGAACAACCGGGACTAGCGGGATCGATGAGCAGTTCTTC. Translating gives CAIRTTGTSGIDEQFF.

The chain couples TRBV15 to TRBJ2-1, with D perhaps matching TRBD2 (6 bases). Germline CDR1 is LNHNV and CDR2 is YYDKDF (reference sequence). The CDR3 runs to 15 residues. V dropped 6 bases and J dropped 16 bases, with 28 bases sitting between them. The chain's CDR3 is CATRTTMGPFRGYFF. As DNA, the CDR3 is TGTGCCACCAGGACGACGATGGGACCTTTCCGGGGGTACTTCTTC.

This clone was observed a few times. V is TRBV7-9 and J is TRBJ2-1; a weak D match, TRBD2 (5 bases). V was shortened by 2 bases and J by 4 bases, with 21 bases between the two germline ends. The germline V gene has CDR1 SEHNR and CDR2 FQNEAQ (reference sequence). The CDR3 runs 18 residues. CDR3 amino acids: CASSLSPAGLAGYNEQFF. The CDR3 DNA reads as TGTGCCAGCAGCTTAAGCCCGGCGGGTCTAGCAGGATACAATGAGCAGTTCTTC.

The chain combines TRBV19 with TRBJ2-7; D not certain. This CDR3 has 12 residues. Trimming removed 4 bases at V and 2 bases at J, with 6 bases between. CDR1 and CDR2 (germline): LNHDA, SQIVND (reference sequence). The CDR3 DNA is TGTGCCAGTAGTACAGGCCCCTACGAGCAGTACTTC. The encoded protein is CASSTGPYEQYF.

This chain uses TRBV15 with TRBJ2-5; TRBD2 aligns across 7 bases. The CDR3 totals 14 residues. Trimming removed 5 bases from V and 5 bases from J; junction bases left unmatched: 8. CDR1 is LNHNV, CDR2 YYDKDF, per germline (reference sequence). CDR3 region: CATSEKRDWETQYF. The CDR3 DNA reads TGTGCCACCAGCGAAAAGCGGGATTGGGAGACCCAGTACTTC.

V and J are TRBV13 and TRBJ2-7, with 13 bases matching TRBD2. Germline CDR1 is PRHDT and CDR2 is FYEKMQ (reference sequence). J gave up 7 bases and V 5 bases, and 5 bases lay outside the gene matches. This CDR3 is 14 amino acids long. The CDR3 sequence is CASSRTSGSMEQYF. In DNA form, the CDR3 reads TGTGCCAGCAGCCGGACTAGCGGGAGTATGGAGCAGTACTTC.

The V gene is TRBV7-8, the J gene TRBJ2-7; 11 bases fit TRBD2. V lost 1 base and J lost 1; bases outside the gene matches: 0. The CDR3 extends over 15 amino acids. The germline V gene has CDR1 SGHVS and CDR2 FQNEAQ. This CDR3 is CASSLGTSGSYEQYF. In DNA, the CDR3 is TGTGCCAGCAGCTTAGGGACTAGCGGGTCCTACGAGCAGTACTTC. The variable domain in full, with the rest retrieved from reference TRBV7-8 and TRBJ2-7, is GAGVSQSPRYKVAKRGQDVALRCDPISGHVSLFWYQQALGQGPEFLTYFQNEAQLDKSGLPSDRFFAERPEGSVSTLKIQRTQQEDSAVYLCASSLGTSGSYEQYFGPGTRLTVT.

The chain uses TRBV15 and TRBJ2-5; 7 bases agree with TRBD2. Trimming cost V 2 bases and J 3 bases; bases outside gene matches: 9. The CDR3 runs 16 residues. CDR1 is LNHNV and CDR2 is YYDKDF in the germline V gene (reference sequence). CDR3 DNA sequence: TGTGCCACCAGCAGATCGGGGGGACTGACTAAAGAGACCCAGTACTTC. It encodes CATSRSGGLTKETQYF.

This clone was seen once. The rearrangement joins TRBV6-5 to TRBJ2-5, with 9 bases that match TRBD2. The DNA end favors TRBJ2-7, so the J call may be wrong. Germline CDR1 and CDR2: MNHEY and SVGAGI. This CDR3 spans 14 amino acids. CDR3 amino acids: CASQGAGGSDEQYF. The CDR3 DNA is TGTGCCAGCCAAGGAGCGGGAGGCTCGGACGAGCAGTACTTC.

The V gene is TRBV19, the J gene TRBJ2-1, with TRBD2 as a possible D gene (6 bases). This CDR3 region has 18 residues. With 2 bases removed from V and 7 bases from J, the gap between germline ends came to 24 bases. The germline V gene has CDR1 LNHDA and CDR2 SQIVND (reference sequence). CDR3 DNA sequence: TGTGCCAGTAGTATACTCCGCTACGGGAGTAGCAATCAGAATGAGCAGTTCTTC. Translated: CASSILRYGSSNQNEQFF.

J is TRBJ2-3 and V is TRBV28, with TRBD2 matching 7 bases. The CDR3 is 16 amino acids. J lost 4 bases, V lost 2 bases, and 9 bases had no gene match. The germline V gene has CDR1 MDHEN and CDR2 SYDVKM. The CDR3 reads CASSLRGEGPADTQYF. The CDR3 DNA reads TGTGCCAGCAGTTTACGGGGGGAGGGCCCGGCAGATACGCAGTATTTT.

The genes are TRBV6-5 and TRBJ2-3; TRBD1 might be the D (5 bases). Germline V gene lookup returns CDR1 MNHEY and CDR2 SVGAGI. The V end lost 6 bases, the J end lost 1 base, and 14 bases lay between the germline ends. This CDR3 has 15 amino acids. The CDR3 DNA reads as TGTGCCAGCAGCCAGCAGGGTCTGGGCACAGATACGCAGTATTTT. Protein product: CASSQQGLGTDTQYF.

The genes are TRBV5-6 and TRBJ2-7; D is possibly TRBD1 (6 bases). CDR3 length equals 15 residues. CDR1 and CDR2 (germline): SGHDT, YYEEEE. V lost 4 bases and J 3 bases, leaving 17 bases between the germline ends. CDR3 DNA sequence: TGTGCCAGCAGCGTGTATGAGGGGGTACGCTACGAGCAGTACTTC. Protein product: CASSVYEGVRYEQYF.

The chain links TRBV27 to TRBJ2-1, with D perhaps matching TRBD2 (5 bases). This CDR3 is 16 amino acids long. Germline loops: CDR1 MNHEY, CDR2 SMNVEV (reference sequence). With 5 bases removed from V and 3 bases from J, the gap between germline ends came to 17 bases. The CDR3: CASSPYSSRNYNEQFF. The CDR3 DNA is TGTGCCAGCAGTCCCTACTCTAGCAGAAACTACAATGAGCAGTTCTTC.